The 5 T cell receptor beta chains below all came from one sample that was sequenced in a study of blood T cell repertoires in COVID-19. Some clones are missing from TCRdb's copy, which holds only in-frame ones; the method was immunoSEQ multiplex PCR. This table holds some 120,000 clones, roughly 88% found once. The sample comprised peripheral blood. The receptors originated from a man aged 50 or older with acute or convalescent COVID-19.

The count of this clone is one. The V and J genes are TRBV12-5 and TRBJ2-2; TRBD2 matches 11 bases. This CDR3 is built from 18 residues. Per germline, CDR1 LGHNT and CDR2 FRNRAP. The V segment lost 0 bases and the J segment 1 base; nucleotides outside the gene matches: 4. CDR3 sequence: CASGLVLAGVRNTGELFF. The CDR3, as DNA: TGTGCTAGTGGTTTGGTACTAGCGGGAGTAAGGAACACCGGGGAGCTGTTTTTT.

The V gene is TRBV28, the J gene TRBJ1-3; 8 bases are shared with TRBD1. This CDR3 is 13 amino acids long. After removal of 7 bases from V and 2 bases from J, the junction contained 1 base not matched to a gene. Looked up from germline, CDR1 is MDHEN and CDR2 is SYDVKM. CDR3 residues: CASMDRAGNTIYF. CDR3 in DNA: TGTGCCAGCATGGACAGGGCTGGAAACACCATATATTTT.

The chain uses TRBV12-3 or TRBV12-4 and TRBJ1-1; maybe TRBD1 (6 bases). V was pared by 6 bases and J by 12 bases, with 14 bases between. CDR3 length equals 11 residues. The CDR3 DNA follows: TGTGCCAGCAGGAACAGGGAACTGCCTTTCTTT. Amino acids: CASRNRELPFF.

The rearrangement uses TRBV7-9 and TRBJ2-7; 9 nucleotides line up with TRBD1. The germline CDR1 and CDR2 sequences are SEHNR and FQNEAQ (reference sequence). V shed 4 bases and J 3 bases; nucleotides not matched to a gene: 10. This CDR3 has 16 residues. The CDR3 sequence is CASSSITGTGIYEQYF. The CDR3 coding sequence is TGTGCCAGCAGCTCCATCACCGGGACAGGGATCTACGAGCAGTACTTC.

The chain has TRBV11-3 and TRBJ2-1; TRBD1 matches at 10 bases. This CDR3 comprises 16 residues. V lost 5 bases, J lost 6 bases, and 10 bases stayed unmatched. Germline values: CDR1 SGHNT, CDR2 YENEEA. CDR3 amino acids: CASSSRGTGAVNEQFF. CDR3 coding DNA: TGTGCCAGCAGCAGTAGAGGGACAGGGGCGGTCAATGAGCAGTTCTTC.